The rows below give T cell receptor beta chains drawn from one sample of a study of quantifying T cell responses using KT2 cells. TCRdb redid the calling of the UMI-ligation and nested PCR reads with MiXCR, one entry per CDR3 protein. The sample records about 32,000 distinct CDR3 sequences, about 7.3% being singletons. The sequenced sample consisted of PBMCs spiked with cells of the T cell clone KT2. Source of these receptors: a human donor. Each CDR3 is given with its conserved first and last residue. The order of the fields is V gene, clone size, J gene, D gene, CDR3 protein. A D gene is named only where the DNA matches it firmly. Clone size is not always given. Where it is, it says once, few, many or a class for expanded clones.

>TRBV24-1|-|TRBJ2-7|TRBD2
CATSDQLGAGEQYF
>TRBV2|many|TRBJ1-6|-
CASSEWQVADNSPLHF
>TRBV11-2|-|TRBJ2-5|-
CASSPNTGLQETQYF
>TRBV12-3/TRBV12-4|many|TRBJ2-2|-
CASSQGTRELFF
>TRBV4-3|-|TRBJ2-6|-
CASSQEHRAGANVLTF
>TRBV12-3/TRBV12-4|many|TRBJ1-2|-
CASSFLGTPNYGYTF
>TRBV6-2/TRBV6-3|-|TRBJ2-1|TRBD2
CASRGPGGSEQFF
>TRBV12-3/TRBV12-4|few|TRBJ2-1|TRBD2
CASSLTSGGPYNEQFF
>TRBV20-1|-|TRBJ1-6|-
CSAHSGGWDSPLHF
>TRBV2|-|TRBJ2-7|-
CASSSYEQYF
>TRBV20-1|many|TRBJ2-3|-
CSASGLASGDTQYF
>TRBV6-2/TRBV6-3|-|TRBJ2-1|-
CASSYRSGYNEQFF
>TRBV5-1|many|TRBJ1-1|-
CASTETENTEAFF
>TRBV14|many|TRBJ2-3|-
CASSHLAYSTDTQYF
>TRBV7-2|many|TRBJ2-5|TRBD1
CASSKGTGRETQYF
>TRBV5-4|-|TRBJ1-2|-
CASSPPGQRPYGYTF
>TRBV12-3/TRBV12-4|many|TRBJ2-5|TRBD2
CASVRENQETQYF
>TRBV19|-|TRBJ2-2|-
CASSIYRANTGELFF
>TRBV7-8|medium-sized|TRBJ1-1|-
CASSRQENTEAFF
>TRBV20-1|many|TRBJ2-3|-
CSAEELVTDTQYF
>TRBV7-2|many|TRBJ1-1|TRBD1
CASFPQGQGGINTEAFF
>TRBV18|-|TRBJ1-1|-
CASSYGRQRPNTEAFF
>TRBV7-9|many|TRBJ2-3|-
CASSFLGGPSSF
>TRBV15|-|TRBJ2-7|-
CATSRDQGGGYEQYF
>TRBV27|many|TRBJ2-7|-
CASSLTGRAYEQYF
>TRBV20-1|many|TRBJ2-3|-
CSASQGHSSPDTQYF
>TRBV10-3|-|TRBJ2-3|TRBD1
CAIGQGTDTQYF
>TRBV7-9|-|TRBJ2-5|TRBD2
CASSPAGLGDLETQYF
>TRBV12-3/TRBV12-4|many|TRBJ1-2|TRBD1
CASTIRGLGGYTF
>TRBV29-1|few|TRBJ1-2|-
CSVTQGGNYGYTF
>TRBV6-2/TRBV6-3|few|TRBJ1-5|-
CASSYRSGRNQPQHF
>TRBV6-5|-|TRBJ2-2|TRBD1
CASSQTTGLTGELFF
>TRBV21-1|-|TRBJ2-2|-
CASSKVDPNTGELFF
>TRBV29-1|-|TRBJ1-2|-
CSVGISNYGYTF
>TRBV9|-|TRBJ2-5|TRBD1
CASSAGTGGIGETQYF
>TRBV7-3|many|TRBJ2-1|TRBD1
CASSLTFVQGGDEQFF
>TRBV7-9|few|TRBJ1-1|-
CATSGGGRTEAFF
>TRBV29-1|many|TRBJ1-3|-
CSVDSGGSGNTIYF
>TRBV5-1|many|TRBJ1-2|TRBD1
CASSLGQGAFQYGYTF
>TRBV3-1|medium-sized|TRBJ2-5|-
CASSHHWGEEENIPETQYF
>TRBV2|medium-sized|TRBJ2-3|TRBD1
CASSAGTASTDTQYF
>TRBV4-1|-|TRBJ2-1|TRBD2
CASSQPLAGSPYNEQFF
>TRBV20-1|many|TRBJ1-1|-
CSARALANTEAFF
>TRBV9|few|TRBJ1-2|-
CASSPLTVANYGYTF
>TRBV6-6|few|TRBJ1-6|TRBD1
CASSLDRVNSPLHF
>TRBV11-2|many|TRBJ1-1|-
CASSLDSGRDTEAFF
>TRBV7-9|many|TRBJ2-3|-
CASSLWDTQYF
>TRBV7-2|-|TRBJ1-1|-
CASSSGPQGTEAFF
>TRBV12-3/TRBV12-4|many|TRBJ1-1|-
CASSLDSLNTEAFF
>TRBV6-5|-|TRBJ1-1|TRBD1
CASSTDRVKTEAFF
>TRBV3-1|many|TRBJ2-5|TRBD2
CASSQGLAGVETQYF
>TRBV29-1|many|TRBJ1-1|TRBD1
CSVRGRMNTEAFF
>TRBV29-1|many|TRBJ2-1|TRBD1
CSVPGQGVSLYNEQFF
>TRBV21-1|many|TRBJ1-2|-
CASSKTGSSGYGYTF
>TRBV20-1|many|TRBJ2-7|-
CSAPAADISVHEQYF
>TRBV12-3/TRBV12-4|medium-sized|TRBJ1-5|-
CASSGGGNQPQHF
>TRBV7-2|-|TRBJ1-1|-
CASSREFDTEAFF
>TRBV11-2|few|TRBJ2-3|-
CASSRSRTIRADTQYF
>TRBV7-2|-|TRBJ2-7|-
CASSLFGGNSYEQYF